These T cell receptor beta chains were read from a single sample in a study of PD-L1 blockade in urothelial cancer. The method was immunoSEQ multiplex PCR; TCRdb's version includes in-frame clones alone and lacks a portion of them. The sample includes about 40,000 clones, more than 70% seen only once; the top ten take less than 20%. The sample was PBMCs, taken around atezolizumab (anti-PD-L1) treatment. The receptors derive from a man between 60 and 70 years old with urothelial cancer. CDR3s include the opening cysteine and the closing phenylalanine or tryptophan. D genes are given only for firm matches. Clone sizes are given selectively: once, few, many, or a class where the clone is expanded.

DNA: TGTGCCAGCAGCTTAGACACAGGGGGCGACGCAGATACGCAGTATTTT; CDR3: CASSLDTGGDADTQYF; size: .; D: TRBD1; V: TRBV7-9; J: TRBJ2-3
DNA: TGTGCCAGCGGACAACGCACAGATACGCAGTATTTT; CDR3: CASGQRTDTQYF; size: .; D: .; V: TRBV7-2; J: TRBJ2-3
DNA: TGTGCCAGCAGCTTAGGGGGCGGTCAAGAGACCCAGTACTTC; CDR3: CASSLGGGQETQYF; size: .; D: .; V: TRBV11-3; J: TRBJ2-5
DNA: TGTGCCAGCAGCCAAGATCCGAGGTCGCTAGGTGAGAATGAGCAGTTCTTC; CDR3: CASSQDPRSLGENEQFF; size: few; D: .; V: TRBV4-2; J: TRBJ2-1
DNA: TGTGCCAGCAGTTTAGCTAACCGGGGTGGCTACACCTTC; CDR3: CASSLANRGGYTF; size: few; D: .; V: TRBV28; J: TRBJ1-2
DNA: TGTGCCAGTACCGATCAGGTCCAAGAGACCCAGTACTTC; CDR3: CASTDQVQETQYF; size: .; D: .; V: TRBV28; J: TRBJ2-5
DNA: TGTGCCAGCAGCCAACGGACTAGCGGGAGGCCCGCGGGGAATGAGCAGTTCTTC; CDR3: CASSQRTSGRPAGNEQFF; size: .; D: TRBD2; V: TRBV14; J: TRBJ2-1
DNA: TGTGCCAGCAGCTTGTACGAGGGCTACACCTTC; CDR3: CASSLYEGYTF; size: .; D: .; V: TRBV5-6; J: TRBJ1-2
DNA: TGTGCCAGCAGTGCACTCCCCGGGGGTCAGCCCCAGCATTTT; CDR3: CASSALPGGQPQHF; size: .; D: .; V: TRBV6-4; J: TRBJ1-5
DNA: TGTGCCGTTGGGACAGGGGCTAACAATGAGCAGTTCTTC; CDR3: CAVGTGANNEQFF; size: few; D: TRBD1; V: TRBV10-3; J: TRBJ2-1
DNA: TGTGCCAGCTCACCATTTGGCAGCGGAGACCTTAACAATGAGCAGTTCTTC; CDR3: CASSPFGSGDLNNEQFF; size: .; D: .; V: TRBV18; J: TRBJ2-1
DNA: TGTGCCAGCAGCCAACAGGGATATGGCTACACCTTC; CDR3: CASSQQGYGYTF; size: once; D: .; V: TRBV5-6; J: TRBJ1-2
DNA: TGTGCCAGCTCACCGCGACTAGCCCAGGCGCTTACCTACGAGCAGTACTTC; CDR3: CASSPRLAQALTYEQYF; size: .; D: TRBD2; V: TRBV18; J: TRBJ2-7
DNA: TGTGCCAGTAGTATTTGGCAAGTTCCGGGACAGGGTCGGATAGGCAATCAGCCCCAGCATTTT; CDR3: CASSIWQVPGQGRIGNQPQHF; size: .; D: TRBD1; V: TRBV19; J: TRBJ1-5
DNA: TGCGCCAGCAGCTTGGCTGCGCGGGGGCCCGGGGAGCTGTTTTTT; CDR3: CASSLAARGPGELFF; size: .; D: .; V: TRBV5-1; J: TRBJ2-2
DNA: TGCGCCAGCAGCCCAACCGGGGGGATCGGGGAGCTGTTTTTT; CDR3: CASSPTGGIGELFF; size: .; D: TRBD2; V: TRBV5-1; J: TRBJ2-2
DNA: TGCGCCAGCAGCCAAGAGAGGACAGGCAACGGTGAAGCTTTCTTT; CDR3: CASSQERTGNGEAFF; size: .; D: TRBD1; V: TRBV4-1; J: TRBJ1-1
DNA: TGTGCCAGCAGATTAGACAGGGAGGGCTACACCTTC; CDR3: CASRLDREGYTF; size: .; D: TRBD1; V: TRBV7-2; J: TRBJ1-2
DNA: TGTGCCAGCAGCCGGGAGTCCGAGTTTGAAGCTTTCTTT; CDR3: CASSRESEFEAFF; size: .; D: .; V: TRBV6-4; J: TRBJ1-1
DNA: TGTGCCTGGAGTGTGCTGACCCTAGGAACTGAAGCTTTCTTT; CDR3: CAWSVLTLGTEAFF; size: .; D: .; V: TRBV30; J: TRBJ1-1
DNA: TGTGCCAGCGTTGGGACAGGGACATTCTACGAGCAGTACTTC; CDR3: CASVGTGTFYEQYF; size: .; D: TRBD1; V: TRBV25-1; J: TRBJ2-7
DNA: TGTGCCTGGGACAGAGAAACTGAAGCTTTCTTT; CDR3: CAWDRETEAFF; size: .; D: .; V: TRBV30; J: TRBJ1-1
DNA: TGCGCCAGCAGTGATAGTTTACGGGGTCTTGGGGACACCGGGGAGCTGTTTTTT; CDR3: CASSDSLRGLGDTGELFF; size: .; D: .; V: TRBV10-2; J: TRBJ2-2